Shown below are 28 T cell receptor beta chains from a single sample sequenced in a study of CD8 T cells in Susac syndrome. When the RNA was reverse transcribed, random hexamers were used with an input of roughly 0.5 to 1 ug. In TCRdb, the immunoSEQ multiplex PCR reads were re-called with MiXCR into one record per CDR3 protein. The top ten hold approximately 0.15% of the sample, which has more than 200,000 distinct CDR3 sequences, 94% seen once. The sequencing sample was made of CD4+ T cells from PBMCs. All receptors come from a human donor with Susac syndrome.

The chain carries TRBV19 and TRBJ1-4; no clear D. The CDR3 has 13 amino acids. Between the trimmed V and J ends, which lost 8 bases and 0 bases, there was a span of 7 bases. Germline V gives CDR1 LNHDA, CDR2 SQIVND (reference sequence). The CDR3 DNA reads TGTGCCAGTGGGTTTACAACTAATGAAAAACTGTTTTTT. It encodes CASGFTTNEKLFF.

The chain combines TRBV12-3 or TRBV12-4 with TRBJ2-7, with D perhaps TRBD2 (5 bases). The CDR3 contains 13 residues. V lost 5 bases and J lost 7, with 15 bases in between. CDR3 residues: CASSKSRRDEQYF. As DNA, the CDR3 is TGTGCCAGCAGTAAATCCCGTCGGGATGAGCAGTACTTC.

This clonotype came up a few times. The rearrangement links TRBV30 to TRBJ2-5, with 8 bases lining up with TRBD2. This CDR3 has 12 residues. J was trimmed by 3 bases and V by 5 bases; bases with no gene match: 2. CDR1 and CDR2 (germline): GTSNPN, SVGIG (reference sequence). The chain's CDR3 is CAWERGKETQYF. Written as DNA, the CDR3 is TGTGCCTGGGAGCGGGGGAAAGAGACCCAGTACTTC. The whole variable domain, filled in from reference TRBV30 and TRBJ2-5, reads SQTIHQWPATLVQPVGSPLSLECTVEGTSNPNLYWYRQAAGRGLQLLFYSVGIGQISSEVPQNLSASRPQDRQFILSSKKLLLSDSGFYLCAWERGKETQYFGPGTRLLVL.

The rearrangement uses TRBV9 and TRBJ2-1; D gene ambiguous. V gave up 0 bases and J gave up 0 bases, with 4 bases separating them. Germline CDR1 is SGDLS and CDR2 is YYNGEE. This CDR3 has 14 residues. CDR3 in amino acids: CASSVEASYNEQFF. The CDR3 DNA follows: TGTGCCAGCAGCGTAGAGGCCTCCTACAATGAGCAGTTCTTC. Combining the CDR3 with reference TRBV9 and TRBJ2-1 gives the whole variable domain DSGVTQTPKHLITATGQRVTLRCSPRSGDLSVYWYQQSLDQGLQFLIQYYNGEERAKGNILERFSAQQFPDLHSELNLSSLELGDSALYFCASSVEASYNEQFFGPGTRLTVL.

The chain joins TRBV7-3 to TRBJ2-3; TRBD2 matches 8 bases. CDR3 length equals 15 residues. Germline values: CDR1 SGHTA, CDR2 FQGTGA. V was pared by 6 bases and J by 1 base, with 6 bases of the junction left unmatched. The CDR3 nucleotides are TGTGCCAGCAGGAGAGGAGCGGGGGGCACAGATACGCAGTATTTT. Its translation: CASRRGAGGTDTQYF.

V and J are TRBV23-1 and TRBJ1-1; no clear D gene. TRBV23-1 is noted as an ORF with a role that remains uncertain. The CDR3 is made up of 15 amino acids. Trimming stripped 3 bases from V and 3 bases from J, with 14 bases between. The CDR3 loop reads CASSQPTLDDTEAFF. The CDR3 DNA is TGCGCCAGCAGTCAGCCCACTTTAGATGACACTGAAGCTTTCTTT.

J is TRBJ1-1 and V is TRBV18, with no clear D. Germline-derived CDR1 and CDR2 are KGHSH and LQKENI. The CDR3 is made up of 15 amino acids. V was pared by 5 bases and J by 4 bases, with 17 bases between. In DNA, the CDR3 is TGTGCCAGCTCAATGGCCCCGGTGGTAGGCACTGAAGCTTTCTTT. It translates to CASSMAPVVGTEAFF.

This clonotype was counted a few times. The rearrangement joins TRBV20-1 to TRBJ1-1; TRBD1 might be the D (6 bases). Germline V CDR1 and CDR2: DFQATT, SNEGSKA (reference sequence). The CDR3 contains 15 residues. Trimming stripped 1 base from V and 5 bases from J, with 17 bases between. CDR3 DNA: TGCAGTGCTAGAGGAGGAGGGGGGCGGGGGACTGAAGCTTTCTTT. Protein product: CSARGGGGRGTEAFF.

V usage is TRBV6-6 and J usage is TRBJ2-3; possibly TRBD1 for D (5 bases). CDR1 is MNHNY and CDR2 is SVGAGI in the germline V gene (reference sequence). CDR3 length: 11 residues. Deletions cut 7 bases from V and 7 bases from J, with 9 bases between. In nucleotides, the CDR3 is TGTGCCAGCACCAGGGCGAATACGCAGTATTTT. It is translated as CASTRANTQYF.

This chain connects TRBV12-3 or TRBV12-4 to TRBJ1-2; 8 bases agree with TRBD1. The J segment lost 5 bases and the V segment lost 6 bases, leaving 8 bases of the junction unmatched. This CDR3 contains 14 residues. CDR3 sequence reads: CASSRATGAYGYTF. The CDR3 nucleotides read TGTGCCAGCAGCCGTGCGACAGGGGCATATGGCTACACCTTC.

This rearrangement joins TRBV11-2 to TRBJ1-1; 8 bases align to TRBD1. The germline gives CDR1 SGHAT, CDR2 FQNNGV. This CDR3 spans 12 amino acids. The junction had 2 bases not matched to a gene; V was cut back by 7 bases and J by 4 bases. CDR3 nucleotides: TGTGCCAGCACCAGGGGGCTCACTGAAGCTTTCTTT. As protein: CASTRGLTEAFF.

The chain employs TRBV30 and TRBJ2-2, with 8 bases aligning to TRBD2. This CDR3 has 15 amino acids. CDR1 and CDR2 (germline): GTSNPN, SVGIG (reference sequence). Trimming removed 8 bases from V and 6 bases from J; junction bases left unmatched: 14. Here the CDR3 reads CAGNRAGGASGELFF. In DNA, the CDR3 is TGTGCCGGGAACAGGGCGGGAGGCGCGTCCGGGGAGCTGTTTTTT. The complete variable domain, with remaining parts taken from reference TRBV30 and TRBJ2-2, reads SQTIHQWPATLVQPVGSPLSLECTVEGTSNPNLYWYRQAAGRGLQLLFYSVGIGQISSEVPQNLSASRPQDRQFILSSKKLLLSDSGFYLCAGNRAGGASGELFFGEGSRLTVL.

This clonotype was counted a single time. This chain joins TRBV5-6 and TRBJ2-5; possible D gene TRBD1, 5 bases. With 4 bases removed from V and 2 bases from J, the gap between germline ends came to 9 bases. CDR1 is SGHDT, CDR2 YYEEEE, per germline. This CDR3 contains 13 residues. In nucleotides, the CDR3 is TGTGCCAGCAGCCACGACAGACAAGAGACCCAGTACTTC. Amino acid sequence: CASSHDRQETQYF.

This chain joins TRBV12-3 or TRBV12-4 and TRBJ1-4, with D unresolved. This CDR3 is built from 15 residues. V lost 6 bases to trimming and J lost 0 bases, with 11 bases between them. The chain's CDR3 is CASSSVPATNEKLFF. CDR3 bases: TGTGCCAGCAGCTCAGTACCCGCAACTAATGAAAAACTGTTTTTT.

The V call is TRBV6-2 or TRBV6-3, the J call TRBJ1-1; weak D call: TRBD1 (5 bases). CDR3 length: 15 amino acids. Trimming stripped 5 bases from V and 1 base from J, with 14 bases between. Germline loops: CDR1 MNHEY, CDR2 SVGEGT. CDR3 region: CASSRLGRANTEAFF. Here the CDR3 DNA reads TGTGCCAGCAGTCGCTTGGGCAGGGCGAACACTGAAGCTTTCTTT.

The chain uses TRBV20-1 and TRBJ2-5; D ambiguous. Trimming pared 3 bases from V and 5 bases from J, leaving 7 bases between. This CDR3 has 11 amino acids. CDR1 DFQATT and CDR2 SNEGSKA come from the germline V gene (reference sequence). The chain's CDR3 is CSASNSETQYF. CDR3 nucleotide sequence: TGCAGTGCTAGTAATTCGGAGACCCAGTACTTC.

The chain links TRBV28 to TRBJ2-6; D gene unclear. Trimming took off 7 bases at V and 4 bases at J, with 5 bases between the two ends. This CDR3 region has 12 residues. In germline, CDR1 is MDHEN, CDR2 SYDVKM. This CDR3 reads CASMGGANVLTF. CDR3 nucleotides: TGTGCCAGCATGGGGGGGGCCAACGTCCTGACTTTC.

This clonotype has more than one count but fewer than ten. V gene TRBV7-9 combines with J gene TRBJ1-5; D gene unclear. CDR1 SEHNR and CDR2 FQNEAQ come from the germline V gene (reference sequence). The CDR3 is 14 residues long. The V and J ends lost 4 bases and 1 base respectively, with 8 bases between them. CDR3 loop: CASSSGESNQPQHF. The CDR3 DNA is TGTGCCAGCAGCTCAGGAGAGAGCAATCAGCCCCAGCATTTT.

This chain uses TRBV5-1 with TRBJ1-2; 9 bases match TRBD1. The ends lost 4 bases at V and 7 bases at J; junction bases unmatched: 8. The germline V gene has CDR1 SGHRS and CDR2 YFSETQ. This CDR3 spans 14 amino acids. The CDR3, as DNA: TGCGCCAGCAGCCCCTCCACAGGGGGCGCTGGCTACACCTTC. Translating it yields CASSPSTGGAGYTF. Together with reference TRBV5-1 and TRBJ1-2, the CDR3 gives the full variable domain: KAGVTQTPRYLIKTRGQQVTLSCSPISGHRSVSWYQQTPGQGLQFLFEYFSETQRNKGNFPGRFSGRQFSNSRSEMNVSTLELGDSALYLCASSPSTGGAGYTFGSGTRLTVV.

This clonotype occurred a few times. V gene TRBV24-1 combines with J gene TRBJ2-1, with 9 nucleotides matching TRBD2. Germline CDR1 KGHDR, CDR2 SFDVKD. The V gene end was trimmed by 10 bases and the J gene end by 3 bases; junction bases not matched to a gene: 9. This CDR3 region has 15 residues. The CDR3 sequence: CATGQAGGNYNEQFF. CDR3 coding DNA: TGTGCCACGGGCCAAGCGGGGGGAAACTACAATGAGCAGTTCTTC.

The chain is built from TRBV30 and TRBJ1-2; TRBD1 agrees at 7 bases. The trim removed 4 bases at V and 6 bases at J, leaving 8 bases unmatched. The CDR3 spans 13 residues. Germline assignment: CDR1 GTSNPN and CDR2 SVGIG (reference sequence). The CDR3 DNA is TGTGCCTGGACAGGGGGGGCATCCCATGGCTACACCTTC. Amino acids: CAWTGGASHGYTF. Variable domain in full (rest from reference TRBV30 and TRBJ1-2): SQTIHQWPATLVQPVGSPLSLECTVEGTSNPNLYWYRQAAGRGLQLLFYSVGIGQISSEVPQNLSASRPQDRQFILSSKKLLLSDSGFYLCAWTGGASHGYTFGSGTRLTVV.

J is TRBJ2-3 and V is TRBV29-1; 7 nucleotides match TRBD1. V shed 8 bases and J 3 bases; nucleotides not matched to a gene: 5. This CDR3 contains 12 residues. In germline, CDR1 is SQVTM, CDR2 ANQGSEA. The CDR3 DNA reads TGCAGCTCGGGGACAGTGACAGATACGCAGTATTTT. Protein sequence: CSSGTVTDTQYF.

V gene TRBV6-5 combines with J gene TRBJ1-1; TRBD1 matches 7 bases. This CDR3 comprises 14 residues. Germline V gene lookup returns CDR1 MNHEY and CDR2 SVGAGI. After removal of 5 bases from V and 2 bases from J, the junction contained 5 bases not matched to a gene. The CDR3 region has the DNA TGTGCCAGCAGTCCCGGGACAGCTAACACTGAAGCTTTCTTT. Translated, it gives CASSPGTANTEAFF.

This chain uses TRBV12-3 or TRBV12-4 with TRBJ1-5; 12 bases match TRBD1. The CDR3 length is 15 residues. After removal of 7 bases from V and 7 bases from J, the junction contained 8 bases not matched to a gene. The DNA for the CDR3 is TGTGCCAGCATCGGGACAGGGGGCGCCGGGCAGCCCCAGCATTTT. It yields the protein CASIGTGGAGQPQHF.

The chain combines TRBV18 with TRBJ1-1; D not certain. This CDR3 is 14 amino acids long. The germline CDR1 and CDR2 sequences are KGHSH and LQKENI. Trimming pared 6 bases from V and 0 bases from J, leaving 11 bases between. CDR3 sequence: CASSREALNTEAFF. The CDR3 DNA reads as TGTGCCAGCTCCCGGGAGGCTTTGAACACTGAAGCTTTCTTT.

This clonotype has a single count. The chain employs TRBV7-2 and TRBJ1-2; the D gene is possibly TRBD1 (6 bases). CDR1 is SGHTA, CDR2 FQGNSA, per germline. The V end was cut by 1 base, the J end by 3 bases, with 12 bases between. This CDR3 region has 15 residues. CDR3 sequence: CASSLGDAGDYGYTF. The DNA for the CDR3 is TGTGCCAGCAGCTTAGGAGATGCAGGGGACTATGGCTACACCTTC.

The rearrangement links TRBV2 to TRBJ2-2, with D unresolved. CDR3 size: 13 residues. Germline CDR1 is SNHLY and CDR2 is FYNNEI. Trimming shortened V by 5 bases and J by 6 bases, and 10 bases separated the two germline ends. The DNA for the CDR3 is TGTGCCAGCAGTCTAAGCGATCCCGGGGAGCTGTTTTTT. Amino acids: CASSLSDPGELFF.

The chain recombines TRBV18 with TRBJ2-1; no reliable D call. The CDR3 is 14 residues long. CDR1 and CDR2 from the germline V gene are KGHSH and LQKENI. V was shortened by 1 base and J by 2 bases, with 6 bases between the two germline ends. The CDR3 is CASSPLPAYNEQFF. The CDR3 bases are TGTGCCAGCTCACCACTCCCCGCCTACAATGAGCAGTTCTTC.